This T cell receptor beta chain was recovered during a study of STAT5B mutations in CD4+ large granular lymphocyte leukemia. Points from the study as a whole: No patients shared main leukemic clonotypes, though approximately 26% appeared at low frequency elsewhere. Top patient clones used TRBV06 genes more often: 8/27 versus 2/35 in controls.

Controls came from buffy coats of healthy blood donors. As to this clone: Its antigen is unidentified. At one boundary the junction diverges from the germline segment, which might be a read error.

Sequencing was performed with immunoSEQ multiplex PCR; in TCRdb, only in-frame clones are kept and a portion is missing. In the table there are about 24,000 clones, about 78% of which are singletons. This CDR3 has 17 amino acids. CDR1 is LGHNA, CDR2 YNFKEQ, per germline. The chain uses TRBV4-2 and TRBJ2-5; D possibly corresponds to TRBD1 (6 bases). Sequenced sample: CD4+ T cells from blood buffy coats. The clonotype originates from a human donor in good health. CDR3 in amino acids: CASSQGTGLGGQEAQYF. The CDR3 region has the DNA TGTGCCAGCAGCCAGGGTACAGGGCTTGGGGGCCAAGAGGCCCAGTACTTC.